This is a list of T cell receptor beta chains from one sample in a study of shared clonotypes between healthy human individuals. Libraries were prepared by immunoSEQ multiplex PCR; TCRdb keeps only in-frame clonotypes and omits some of them. The sample consists of approximately 470,000 clones, 81% of them appearing once. The source material was PBMCs. The receptors stem from a woman in her 40s in good health. Some clones in this sample may be carry-over from other donors' samples. The CDR3 runs from the conserved cysteine through the conserved F or W. D genes are given only for firm matches. Only some rows state a clone size, as once, few, many or a class for expanded clones.

v_gene	d_gene	abundance	j_gene	CDR3aa	CDR3nt
TRBV18	TRBD1	few	TRBJ2-5	CASSPRDRGVETQYF	TGTGCCAGCTCCCCCCGGGACAGGGGGGTAGAGACCCAGTACTTC
TRBV7-3	NA	NA	TRBJ2-5	CASSFQPQETQYF	TGTGCCAGCAGCTTCCAGCCCCAAGAGACCCAGTACTTC
TRBV7-9	NA	NA	TRBJ1-1	CASSLGLLEAFF	TGTGCCAGCAGCCTTGGGCTACTTGAAGCTTTCTTT
TRBV7-3	TRBD2	NA	TRBJ2-1	CASSLNPGLATNEQFF	TGTGCCAGCAGCTTAAACCCGGGACTAGCGACTAATGAGCAGTTCTTC
TRBV11-2	NA	once	TRBJ1-1	CASSFAGGEAFF	TGTGCCAGCAGCTTCGCAGGCGGTGAAGCTTTCTTT
TRBV5-1	NA	NA	TRBJ2-7	CASSLDRAYEQYF	TGCGCCAGCAGCTTGGACAGGGCTTACGAGCAGTACTTC
TRBV21-1	NA	NA	TRBJ1-5	CASSNGGDRSNQPQHF	TGTGCCAGCAGCAACGGTGGGGATCGGAGCAATCAGCCCCAGCATTTT
TRBV19	TRBD2	NA	TRBJ2-5	CASRSSGTSSIETQYF	TGTGCCAGTAGGAGCTCCGGGACTAGCAGTATAGAGACCCAGTACTTC
TRBV6-1	NA	NA	TRBJ2-2	CASARDTGELFF	TGTGCCAGCGCTCGGGACACCGGGGAGCTGTTTTTT
TRBV6-5	NA	NA	TRBJ1-5	CASSTGVKNQPQHF	TGTGCCAGCAGTACCGGGGTGAAAAATCAGCCCCAGCATTTT
TRBV2	TRBD1	NA	TRBJ2-5	CASSRGTAQETQYF	TGTGCCAGCAGCAGGGGGACAGCCCAAGAGACCCAGTACTTC
TRBV29-1	NA	NA	TRBJ2-1	CSVDSYRDEQFF	TGCAGCGTTGATAGCTACAGGGATGAGCAGTTCTTC
TRBV28	NA	once	TRBJ1-3	CASSLGGRAGNTIYF	TGTGCCAGCAGTTTAGGAGGCAGGGCTGGAAACACCATATATTTT
TRBV5-8	NA	NA	TRBJ2-3	CASSFGRSTDTQYF	TGTGCCAGCAGCTTCGGGAGATCCACAGATACGCAGTATTTT
TRBV5-1	TRBD1	NA	TRBJ2-7	CASSLEGGDDEQYF	TGCGCCAGCAGCTTAGAAGGGGGCGACGACGAGCAGTACTTC
TRBV6-1	NA	NA	TRBJ1-5	CASSEIGFRRPQHF	TGTGCCAGCAGTGAAATAGGGTTTCGACGGCCCCAGCATTTT
TRBV11-2	NA	NA	TRBJ1-5	CASSLAPRGSNQPQHF	TGTGCCAGCAGCTTAGCCCCCCGGGGGAGCAATCAGCCCCAGCATTTT
TRBV10-2	TRBD2	NA	TRBJ2-7	CASSEPAGGTEQYF	TGCGCCAGCAGTGAGCCGGCGGGAGGTACCGAGCAGTACTTC
TRBV5-1	TRBD2	once	TRBJ2-1	CASSLGSSGAYNEQFF	TGCGCCAGCAGCTTGGGTTCTAGCGGTGCCTACAATGAGCAGTTCTTC
TRBV19	NA	NA	TRBJ2-1	CASSISLRYNEQFF	TGTGCCAGTAGTATTAGTCTCCGATACAATGAGCAGTTCTTC
TRBV7-2	NA	NA	TRBJ2-1	CASSSQRSSYNEQFF	TGTGCCAGCAGCTCCCAGCGGTCCTCCTACAATGAGCAGTTCTTC
TRBV18	NA	NA	TRBJ1-1	CASSPDSGTEAFF	TGTGCCAGCTCACCCGACAGCGGCACTGAAGCTTTCTTT
TRBV10-2	NA	NA	TRBJ2-2	CAIKPSINTGELFF	TGCGCCATTAAACCCAGTATCAACACCGGGGAGCTGTTTTTT
TRBV6-7	TRBD1	NA	TRBJ1-5	CASTAREAGGWHQPQHF	TGTGCCAGCACCGCGAGGGAAGCAGGGGGCTGGCATCAGCCCCAGCATTTT
TRBV5-6	NA	NA	TRBJ1-5	CASSPRGRRNQPQHF	TGTGCCAGCAGCCCCCGCGGACGGCGCAATCAGCCCCAGCATTTT
TRBV7-9	TRBD2	once	TRBJ2-1	CASSLGLAPYNEQFF	TGTGCCAGCAGCTTAGGACTAGCCCCCTACAATGAGCAGTTCTTC
TRBV7-8	NA	many	TRBJ2-2	CASARRLLNTGELFF	TGTGCCAGCGCCCGCAGGCTCCTGAACACCGGGGAGCTGTTTTTT
TRBV28	NA	NA	TRBJ2-7	CASSLVGNGYEQYF	TGTGCCAGCAGTTTAGTAGGGAACGGGTACGAGCAGTACTTC
TRBV2	NA	NA	TRBJ2-2	CASSESPNTGELFF	TGTGCCAGCAGTGAATCGCCGAACACCGGGGAGCTGTTTTTT
TRBV7-3	NA	NA	TRBJ2-3	CASSKQGSDSDTQYF	TGTGCCAGCAGCAAACAGGGTTCAGATTCAGATACGCAGTATTTT
TRBV14	NA	NA	TRBJ2-7	CASSRGRSYEQYF	TGTGCCAGCAGCCGCGGACGGTCCTACGAGCAGTACTTC
TRBV4-2	NA	NA	TRBJ2-4	CASSQVGNSVAKNIQYF	TGTGCCAGCAGCCAAGTCGGGAACTCCGTAGCCAAAAACATTCAGTACTTC
TRBV7-9	NA	NA	TRBJ1-2	CASSLDVTPLGYTF	TGTGCCAGCAGCTTAGATGTGACACCCCTTGGCTACACCTTC
TRBV19	TRBD2	once	TRBJ2-3	CASSTLAGVSTDTQYF	TGTGCCAGTAGTACCTTAGCGGGAGTCAGCACAGATACGCAGTATTTT
TRBV10-3	TRBD2	NA	TRBJ2-7	CAISESSGSVGEQYF	TGTGCCATCAGTGAGTCTAGCGGGAGCGTGGGCGAGCAGTACTTC
TRBV5-4	TRBD1	NA	TRBJ2-3	CASSPDRAGDTQYF	TGTGCCAGCAGCCCGGACAGGGCCGGAGATACGCAGTATTTT
TRBV5-1	TRBD2	NA	TRBJ2-1	CASRWGLAGAQSNEQFF	TGCGCCAGCAGGTGGGGACTAGCGGGCGCTCAAAGCAATGAGCAGTTCTTC
TRBV11-2	NA	NA	TRBJ2-1	CASSSAGAVLDEQFF	TGTGCCAGCAGCTCCGCGGGGGCTGTCTTGGATGAGCAGTTCTTC
TRBV29-1	TRBD2	NA	TRBJ2-5	CSVGLAGGIKETQYF	TGCAGCGTTGGTCTAGCGGGAGGGATTAAAGAGACCCAGTACTTC
TRBV10-3	NA	NA	TRBJ1-4	CAISESGGTNEKLFF	TGTGCCATCAGTGAGTCGGGGGGAACTAATGAAAAACTGTTTTTT
TRBV30	NA	few	TRBJ2-3	CAWRRGEGGDTQYF	TGTGCCTGGCGCAGGGGAGAGGGGGGAGATACGCAGTATTTT
TRBV6-5	TRBD1	NA	TRBJ2-7	CASTGQGLYEQYF	TGTGCCAGTACTGGACAGGGGCTCTACGAGCAGTACTTC
TRBV11-2	NA	NA	TRBJ1-1	CASGPLSTEAFF	TGTGCCAGCGGCCCCTTGTCCACTGAAGCTTTCTTT
TRBV15	NA	NA	TRBJ2-5	CATSRDRRETQYF	TGTGCCACCAGCAGAGATCGTCGGGAGACCCAGTACTTC
TRBV18	NA	NA	TRBJ1-2	CASSLQGSDDGYTF	TGTGCCAGCTCACTACAGGGTTCCGATGATGGCTACACCTTC
TRBV5-3	NA	NA	TRBJ2-7	CARSLGSVGETYEQYF	TGTGCCAGAAGCTTGGGTTCGGTCGGGGAGACCTACGAGCAGTACTTC
TRBV28	TRBD2	NA	TRBJ2-7	CATSFGLAGYEQYF	TGTGCCACCAGTTTTGGGCTAGCGGGCTACGAGCAGTACTTC
TRBV4-1	NA	once	TRBJ1-5	CASSQGTGNQPQHF	TGCGCCAGCAGCCAAGGGACAGGCAATCAGCCCCAGCATTTT
TRBV11-3	NA	NA	TRBJ1-5	CASSLDRNSPSNQPQHF	TGTGCCAGCAGCTTAGATAGGAACAGTCCGAGCAATCAGCCCCAGCATTTT
TRBV28	TRBD1	NA	TRBJ2-7	CATRTLGTGIYEQYF	TGTGCCACGAGAACGTTGGGGACAGGGATTTACGAGCAGTACTTC
TRBV7-2	NA	NA	TRBJ2-1	CASSSGSYNEQFF	TGTGCCAGCAGTTCAGGGTCCTACAATGAGCAGTTCTTC
TRBV7-3	NA	NA	TRBJ2-7	CASRERYEQYF	TGTGCCAGCAGGGAAAGGTACGAGCAGTACTTC
TRBV5-1	TRBD1	NA	TRBJ1-2	CASSTTGGSNYGYTF	TGCGCCAGCAGCACCACAGGGGGCTCTAACTATGGCTACACCTTC
TRBV10-3	NA	NA	TRBJ2-1	CAIRDSRGNEQFF	TGTGCCATCCGAGACAGCCGAGGTAATGAGCAGTTCTTC
TRBV28	NA	NA	TRBJ1-5	CASITDGKYQPQHF	TGTGCCAGCATCACGGACGGCAAATATCAGCCCCAGCATTTT
TRBV2	NA	NA	TRBJ1-5	CASSAVDSNQPQHF	TGTGCCAGCAGTGCTGTGGACAGCAATCAGCCCCAGCATTTT
TRBV29-1	NA	NA	TRBJ2-5	CSVAGADRGETQYF	TGCAGCGTTGCCGGGGCAGACAGAGGCGAGACCCAGTACTTC
TRBV29-1	TRBD2	NA	TRBJ2-7	CSVGSWGRAGAYEQYF	TGCAGCGTTGGATCTTGGGGGCGAGCGGGAGCCTACGAGCAGTACTTC
TRBV5-1	NA	NA	TRBJ2-7	CASSPGPTYEQYF	TGCGCCAGCAGCCCGGGACCGACCTACGAGCAGTACTTC